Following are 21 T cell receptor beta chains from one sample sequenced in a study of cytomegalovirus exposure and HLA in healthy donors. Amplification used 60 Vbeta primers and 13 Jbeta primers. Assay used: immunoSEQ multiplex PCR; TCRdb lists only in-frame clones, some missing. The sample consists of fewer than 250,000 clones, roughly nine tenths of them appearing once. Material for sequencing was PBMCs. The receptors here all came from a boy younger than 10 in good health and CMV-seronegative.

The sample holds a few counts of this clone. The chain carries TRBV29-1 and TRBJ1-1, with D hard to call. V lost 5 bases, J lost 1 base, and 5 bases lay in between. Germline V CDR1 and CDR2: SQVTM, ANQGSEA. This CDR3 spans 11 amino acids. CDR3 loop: CSVRQNTEAFF. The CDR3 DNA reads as TGCAGCGTTAGACAGAACACTGAAGCTTTCTTT.

CDR3 coding DNA: TGTGCCAGCAGCTTGGCAGTGGGGACTAGCGGGAGCTCCTACGAGCAGTACTTC. This codes for CASSLAVGTSGSSYEQYF. The chain is built from TRBV5-4 and TRBJ2-7; TRBD2 matches at 14 bases. This CDR3 comprises 18 residues. CDR1 and CDR2 from the germline V gene are SGHNT and YYREEE (reference sequence). J was trimmed by 0 bases and V by 0 bases; bases with no gene match: 5. The full variable domain, in which reference TRBV5-4 and TRBJ2-7 provide the parts outside the CDR3, is ETGVTQSPTHLIKTRGQQVTLRCSSQSGHNTVSWYQQALGQGPQFIFQYYREEENGRGNFPPRFSGLQFPNYSSELNVNALELDDSALYLCASSLAVGTSGSSYEQYFGPGTRLTVT.

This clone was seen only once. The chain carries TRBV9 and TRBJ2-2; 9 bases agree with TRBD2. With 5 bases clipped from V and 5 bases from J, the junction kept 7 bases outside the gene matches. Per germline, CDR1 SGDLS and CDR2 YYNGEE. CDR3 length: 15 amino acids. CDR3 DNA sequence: TGTGCCAGCAGTCGCGGGGGGGCGGTAACCGGGGAGCTGTTTTTT. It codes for CASSRGGAVTGELFF.

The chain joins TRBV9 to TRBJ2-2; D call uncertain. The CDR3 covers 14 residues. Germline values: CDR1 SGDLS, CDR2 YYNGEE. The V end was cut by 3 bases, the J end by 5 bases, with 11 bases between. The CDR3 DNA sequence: TGTGCCAGCAGCGCCGGAGCAGCAACCGGGGAGCTGTTTTTT. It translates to CASSAGAATGELFF.

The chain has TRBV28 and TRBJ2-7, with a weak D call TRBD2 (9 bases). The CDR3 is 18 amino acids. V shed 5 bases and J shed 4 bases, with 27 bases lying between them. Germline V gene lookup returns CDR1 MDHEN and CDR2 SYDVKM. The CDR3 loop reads CASSIDSGSGRGLYEQYF. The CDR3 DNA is TGTGCCAGCAGTATTGATAGCGGGAGTGGCAGGGGGCTTTACGAGCAGTACTTC.

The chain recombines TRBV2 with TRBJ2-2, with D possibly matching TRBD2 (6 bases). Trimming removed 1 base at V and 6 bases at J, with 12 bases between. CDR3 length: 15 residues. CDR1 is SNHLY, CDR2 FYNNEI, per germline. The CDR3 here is CASSEVSREAGELFF. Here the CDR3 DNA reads TGTGCCAGCAGTGAAGTCAGTAGGGAGGCCGGGGAGCTGTTTTTT.

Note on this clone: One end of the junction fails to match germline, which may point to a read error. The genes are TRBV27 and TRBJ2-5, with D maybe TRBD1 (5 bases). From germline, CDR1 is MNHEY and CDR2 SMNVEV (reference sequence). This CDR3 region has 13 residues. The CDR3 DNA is TGTGCCAGCAGTTTATGGGGCCAAGAGACCCGGTACTTC. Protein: CASSLWGQETRYF.

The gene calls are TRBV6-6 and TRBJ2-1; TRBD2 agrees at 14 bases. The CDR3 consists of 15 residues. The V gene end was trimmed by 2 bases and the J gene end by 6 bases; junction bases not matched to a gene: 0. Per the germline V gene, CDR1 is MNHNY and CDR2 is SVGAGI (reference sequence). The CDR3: CASSYGTSGSNEQFF. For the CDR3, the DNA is TGTGCCAGCAGTTACGGGACTAGCGGGAGCAATGAGCAGTTCTTC.

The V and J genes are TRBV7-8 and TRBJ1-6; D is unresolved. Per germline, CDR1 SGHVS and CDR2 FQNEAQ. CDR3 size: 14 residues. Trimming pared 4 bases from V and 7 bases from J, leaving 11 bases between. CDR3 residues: CASSYFPGNSPLHF. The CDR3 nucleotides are TGTGCCAGCAGCTATTTCCCGGGGAATTCACCCCTCCACTTT.

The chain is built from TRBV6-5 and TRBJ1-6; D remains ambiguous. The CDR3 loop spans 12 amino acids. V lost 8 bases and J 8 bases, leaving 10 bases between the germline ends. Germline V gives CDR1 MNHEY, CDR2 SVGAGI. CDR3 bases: TGTGCCAGCGCGGACGGGGATTCACCCCTCCACTTT. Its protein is CASADGDSPLHF.

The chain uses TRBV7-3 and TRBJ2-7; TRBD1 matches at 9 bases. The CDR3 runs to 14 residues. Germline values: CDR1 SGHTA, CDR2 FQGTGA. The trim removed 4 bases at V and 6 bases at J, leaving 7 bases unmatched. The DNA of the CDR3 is TGTGCCAGCAGCTCCACCGGGACAGGGCTCGAGCAGTACTTC. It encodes CASSSTGTGLEQYF.

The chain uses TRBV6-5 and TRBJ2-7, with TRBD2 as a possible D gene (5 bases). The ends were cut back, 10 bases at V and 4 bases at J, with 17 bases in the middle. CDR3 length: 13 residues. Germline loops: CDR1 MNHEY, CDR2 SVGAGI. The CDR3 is CATSAGGPYEQYF. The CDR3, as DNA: TGTGCCACTTCGGCCGGAGGACCTTACGAGCAGTACTTC.

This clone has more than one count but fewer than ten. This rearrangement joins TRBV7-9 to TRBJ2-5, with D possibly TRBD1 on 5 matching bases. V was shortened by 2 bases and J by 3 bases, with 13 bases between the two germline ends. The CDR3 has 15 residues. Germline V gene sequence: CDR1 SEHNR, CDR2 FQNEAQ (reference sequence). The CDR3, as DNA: TGTGCCAGCAGCTTATGGTCGACAGTGAAAGAGACCCAGTACTTC. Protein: CASSLWSTVKETQYF.

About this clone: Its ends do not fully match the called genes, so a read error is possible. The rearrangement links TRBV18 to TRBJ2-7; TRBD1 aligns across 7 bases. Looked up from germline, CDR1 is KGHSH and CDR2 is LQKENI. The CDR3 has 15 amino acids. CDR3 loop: CASSLTGVNSHEQYF. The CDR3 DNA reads TGTGCCAGCTCACTTACAGGGGTAAACTCCCACGAGCAGTACTTC.

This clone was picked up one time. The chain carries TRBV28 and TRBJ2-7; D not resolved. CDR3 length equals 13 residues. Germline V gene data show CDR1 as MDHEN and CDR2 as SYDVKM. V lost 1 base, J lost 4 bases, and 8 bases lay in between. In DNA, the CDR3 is TGTGCCAGCAGTTTATTGGCACATTACGAGCAGTACTTC. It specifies CASSLLAHYEQYF.

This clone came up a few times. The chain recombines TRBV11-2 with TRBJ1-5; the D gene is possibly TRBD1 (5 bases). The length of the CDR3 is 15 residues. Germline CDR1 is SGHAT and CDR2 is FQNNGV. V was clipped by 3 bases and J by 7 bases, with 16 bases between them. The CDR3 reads CASSLTQGSLQPQHF. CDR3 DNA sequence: TGTGCCAGCAGCTTGACCCAGGGATCTTTGCAGCCCCAGCATTTT.

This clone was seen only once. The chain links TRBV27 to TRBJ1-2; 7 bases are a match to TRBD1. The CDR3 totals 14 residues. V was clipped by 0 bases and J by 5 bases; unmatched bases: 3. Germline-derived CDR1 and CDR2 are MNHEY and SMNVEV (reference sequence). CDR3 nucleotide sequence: TGTGCCAGCAGTTTATCCGGCAGGGGGTATGGCTACACCTTC. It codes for CASSLSGRGYGYTF.

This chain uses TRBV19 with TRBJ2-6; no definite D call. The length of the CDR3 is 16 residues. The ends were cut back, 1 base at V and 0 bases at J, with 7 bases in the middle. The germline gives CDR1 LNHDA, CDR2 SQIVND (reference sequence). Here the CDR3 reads CASSIVAGSGANVLTF. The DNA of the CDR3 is TGTGCCAGTAGTATAGTGGCAGGCTCTGGGGCCAACGTCCTGACTTTC.

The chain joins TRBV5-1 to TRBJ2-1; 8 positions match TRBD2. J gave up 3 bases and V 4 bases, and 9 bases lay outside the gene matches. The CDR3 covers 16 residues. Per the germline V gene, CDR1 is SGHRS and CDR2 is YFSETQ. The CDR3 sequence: CASSLISGSDYNEQFF. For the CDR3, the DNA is TGCGCCAGCAGCCTCATCAGCGGGAGTGACTACAATGAGCAGTTCTTC. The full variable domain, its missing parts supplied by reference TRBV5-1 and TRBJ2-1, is KAGVTQTPRYLIKTRGQQVTLSCSPISGHRSVSWYQQTPGQGLQFLFEYFSETQRNKGNFPGRFSGRQFSNSRSEMNVSTLELGDSALYLCASSLISGSDYNEQFFGPGTRLTVL.

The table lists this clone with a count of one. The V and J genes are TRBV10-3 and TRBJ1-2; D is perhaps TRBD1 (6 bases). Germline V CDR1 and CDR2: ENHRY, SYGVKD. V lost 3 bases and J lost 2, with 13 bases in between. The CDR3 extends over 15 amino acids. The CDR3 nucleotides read TGTGCCATCAGTGACGTGGACAGCCCGAACTATGGCTACACCTTC. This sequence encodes CAISDVDSPNYGYTF.

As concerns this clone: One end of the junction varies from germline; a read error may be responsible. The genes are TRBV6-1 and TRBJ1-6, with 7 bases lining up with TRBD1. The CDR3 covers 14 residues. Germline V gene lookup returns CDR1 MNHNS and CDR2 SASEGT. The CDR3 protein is CASSEDRAYSPLHF. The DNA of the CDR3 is TGTGCCAGCAGCGAAGACAGGGCCTATTCACCCCTCCACTTT.